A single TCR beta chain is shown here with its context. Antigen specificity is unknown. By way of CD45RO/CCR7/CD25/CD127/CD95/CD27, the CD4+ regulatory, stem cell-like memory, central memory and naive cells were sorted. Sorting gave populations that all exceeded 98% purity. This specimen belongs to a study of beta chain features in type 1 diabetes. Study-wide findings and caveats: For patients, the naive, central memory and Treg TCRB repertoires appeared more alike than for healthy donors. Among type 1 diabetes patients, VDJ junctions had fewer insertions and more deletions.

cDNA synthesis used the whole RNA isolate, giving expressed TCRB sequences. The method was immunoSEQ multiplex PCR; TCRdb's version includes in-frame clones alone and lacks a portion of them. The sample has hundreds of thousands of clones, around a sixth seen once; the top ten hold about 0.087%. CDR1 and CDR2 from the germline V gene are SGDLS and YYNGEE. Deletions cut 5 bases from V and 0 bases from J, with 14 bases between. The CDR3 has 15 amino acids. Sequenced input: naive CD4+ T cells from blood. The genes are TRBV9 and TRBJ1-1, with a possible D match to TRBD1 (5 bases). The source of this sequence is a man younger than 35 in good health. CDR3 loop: CASRRDGSMNTEAFF. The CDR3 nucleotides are TGTGCCAGCAGGCGGGACGGAAGCATGAACACTGAAGCTTTCTTT.